The present entry profiles one T cell receptor beta chain with its context. The antigen is not known. Terminally differentiated effector memory CD45RA+ cells were excluded by CCR7 positive selection of CD45RO-negative cells. V gave up 3 bases and J gave up 4 bases; unmatched junction bases: 7. Germline CDR1 SGHRS, CDR2 YFSETQ. The CDR3 is made up of 15 amino acids. The data were obtained in a study of shared clonotypes between healthy human individuals. Study-level information: Donors were a couple of women and a few men aged 18 to 49. CD8 memory received one plate per donor, CD8 naive two, CD4 memory three and CD4 naive three. Study-level points and caveats: Rarefaction curves obtained for sorted subsets showed sequencing incomplete despite large depth.

Assay used: immunoSEQ multiplex PCR; TCRdb lists only in-frame clones, some missing. The sample includes about 800,000 clones, about 97% of them seen just once. This clonotype was sampled from a man aged 25-45 years in good health. Sequenced sample: naive CD8+ T cells sorted from blood. This sequence joins TRBV5-1 and TRBJ2-7; TRBD2 matches 10 bases. The CDR3 sequence is CASSYTSGRGYEQYF. The DNA for the CDR3 is TGCGCCAGCAGCTATACGAGCGGGAGGGGTTACGAGCAGTACTTC.